The T cell receptor (beta chain) under discussion was sequenced for a study of cytomegalovirus exposure and HLA in healthy donors. Whole-study findings and limits: Diagnosis of cytomegalovirus status made by the classifier reportedly showed high specificity and sensitivity. Cytomegalovirus-associated TCR beta chains were listed, numbering 150 to 200. It was found in a later analysis that first-cohort TCR clusters tended to co-occur in the 90 to 150 validation repertoires.

Using immunoSEQ multiplex PCR, the repertoire was profiled, and TCRdb retains in-frame clones only, with some absent. The sample yields some 61,000 clones, around 97% seen once. Notes on this clone: Its matching antigen is unknown. The limits of the CDR3 on the DNA are not certain, so only TCRdb's listed CDR3 is given.

The germline V gene has CDR1 LNHDA and CDR2 SQIVND (reference sequence). The CDR3 region is 14 residues in length, termini included. The V gene is TRBV19, the J gene TRBJ1-5. The TCR sequence derives from a woman younger than 35 in good health and CMV-seropositive. Sample: PBMCs. CDR3 region: CASSITTLRQPQHF.